These T cell receptor beta chains were read from a single sample in a study of blood T cell repertoires in COVID-19. Repertoires were generated with immunoSEQ multiplex PCR, while TCRdb's copy carries only in-frame clones and drops some. This repertoire shows about 150,000 clones, 85% to 90% found once; its top ten account for about 6%. Material: peripheral blood. The receptors shown here come from a man at least 80 years old with acute or convalescent COVID-19. The CDR3 runs from the conserved cysteine through the conserved F or W. The D gene is left open where the match is weak. Size values are once, few and many counts, or a class for expanded clones, and some rows have none.

clone_size j_call d_call v_call cdr3_aa cdr3_nt
- TRBJ1-1 - TRBV5-4 CASSLAGGATEAFF TGTGCCAGCAGCTTGGCGGGGGGGGCCACTGAAGCTTTCTTT
- TRBJ1-6 - TRBV27 CASSLSFTGSGSPLHF TGTGCCAGCAGTTTATCTTTTACGGGGTCGGGATCACCCCTCCACTTT
- TRBJ1-1 TRBD1 TRBV5-1 CASSPWDRWNTEAFF TGCGCCAGCAGCCCATGGGACAGGTGGAACACTGAAGCTTTCTTT
- TRBJ1-4 - TRBV25-1 CASSDSGREKLFF TGTGCCAGCAGTGACTCAGGTCGGGAAAAACTGTTTTTT
once TRBJ1-3 - TRBV11-2 CASSLGVSGNTIYF TGTGCCAGCAGCTTAGGCGTATCTGGAAACACCATATATTTT
once TRBJ2-1 TRBD2 TRBV5-6 CASSFGLVGSNEQFF TGTGCCAGCAGCTTCGGACTAGTAGGGTCCAACGAGCAGTTCTTC
once TRBJ1-4 - TRBV29-1 CSVEDPQGGEKLFF TGCAGCGTTGAAGATCCCCAGGGAGGTGAAAAACTGTTTTTT
- TRBJ2-1 TRBD2 TRBV10-3 CAISGGGFDEQFF TGTGCCATCAGTGGGGGGGGATTTGATGAGCAGTTCTTC
- TRBJ1-2 - TRBV7-2 CASSLSGTPLGYTF TGTGCCAGCAGCTTATCAGGGACTCCACTCGGCTACACCTTC
- TRBJ2-7 TRBD2 TRBV2 CASSEAQRGPYEQYF TGTGCCAGCAGTGAAGCCCAGCGGGGGCCCTACGAGCAGTACTTC
- TRBJ2-2 - TRBV19 CASSIGGSNTGELFF TGTGCCAGTAGTATCGGGGGATCTAACACCGGGGAGCTGTTTTTT
few TRBJ2-1 TRBD1 TRBV11-3 CASSPDRGEYNEQFF TGTGCCAGCAGCCCGGACAGGGGGGAATACAATGAGCAGTTCTTC
- TRBJ2-5 - TRBV28 CASRGGRLETQYF TGTGCCAGCAGGGGAGGCCGGTTAGAGACCCAGTACTTC
few TRBJ1-2 - TRBV11-2 CASSLVGYWSYGYTF TGTGCCAGCAGCTTAGTCGGCTACTGGAGCTATGGCTACACCTTC
- TRBJ1-2 - TRBV7-3 CASSPQGEGGYTF TGTGCCAGCAGCCCACAGGGTGAGGGCGGCTACACCTTC
- TRBJ2-7 - TRBV27 CASRAPGANRYEQYF TGTGCCAGCCGCGCCCCTGGAGCCAACCGATACGAGCAGTACTTC
- TRBJ2-5 TRBD1 TRBV11-1 CASSKRQGAGLETQYF TGTGCCAGCAGCAAACGACAGGGGGCCGGGTTGGAGACCCAGTACTTC
- TRBJ2-7 TRBD1 TRBV28 CASRTAVPGQGPYEQYF TGTGCCAGCAGAACCGCCGTCCCGGGACAGGGTCCCTACGAGCAGTACTTC
- TRBJ2-2 - TRBV6-5 CASSYQNTGELFF TGTGCCAGCAGTTACCAGAACACCGGGGAGCTGTTTTTT
- TRBJ2-1 TRBD1 TRBV5-1 CASSRTGEGYNEQFF TGCGCCAGCAGCCGGACAGGGGAGGGATACAATGAGCAGTTCTTC
- TRBJ2-3 TRBD2 TRBV20-1 CSASEGTSGRDTQYF TGCAGTGCTAGTGAAGGCACTAGCGGGAGGGATACGCAGTATTTT
- TRBJ2-2 - TRBV5-1 CASTRGGTGTGELFF TGCGCCAGCACCCGAGGAGGGACGGGCACCGGGGAGCTGTTTTTT
- TRBJ1-2 TRBD1 TRBV10-3 CAISYSTDRFLYGYTF TGTGCCATCAGTTATTCTACGGACAGGTTTCTCTATGGCTACACCTTC
- TRBJ2-7 - TRBV6-5 CASSYSQGPFEQYF TGTGCCAGCAGTTACTCGCAGGGGCCCTTCGAGCAGTACTTC
- TRBJ2-5 - TRBV7-9 CASSLDSQETQYF TGTGCCAGCAGCTTAGACAGCCAAGAGACCCAGTACTTC
- TRBJ2-1 - TRBV10-1 CASSESRNYNEQFF TGCGCCAGCAGTGAGAGTAGAAACTACAATGAGCAGTTCTTC
- TRBJ1-4 TRBD1 TRBV4-1 CASSQRDRDNEKLFF TGCGCCAGCAGCCAACGGGACAGGGATAATGAAAAACTGTTTTTT
- TRBJ2-5 TRBD1 TRBV5-4 CASSPGQGAAETQYF TGTGCCAGCAGCCCCGGGCAGGGGGCGGCCGAGACCCAGTACTTC
few TRBJ1-5 - TRBV14 CASSMSSNQPQHF TGTGCCAGCAGCATGAGTAGCAATCAGCCCCAGCATTTT
few TRBJ1-4 - TRBV28 CASRVSGGGEKLFF TGTGCCAGCAGGGTATCGGGAGGGGGTGAAAAACTGTTTTTT
- TRBJ2-7 TRBD1 TRBV5-5 CASSSTGVNYEQYF TGTGCCAGCAGCTCGACAGGGGTCAACTACGAGCAGTACTTC
- TRBJ2-7 TRBD2 TRBV5-1 CASSLALAEQFYEQYF TGCGCCAGCAGCTTGGCCCTAGCGGAACAATTTTACGAGCAGTACTTC
- TRBJ1-1 TRBD1 TRBV3-1/TRBV3-2 CASSQDILGGAPDNTEAFF TGTGCCAGCAGCCAAGATATATTAGGGGGCGCCCCGGATAACACTGAAGCTTTCTTT
once TRBJ1-4 - TRBV6-5 CASNRGGIEKLFF TGTGCCAGCAACAGAGGAGGGATTGAAAAACTGTTTTTT
- TRBJ2-1 TRBD2 TRBV10-2 CASSGAGVRNEQFF TGCGCCAGCAGTGGAGCGGGAGTACGCAATGAGCAGTTCTTC
few TRBJ1-1 - TRBV23-1 CASSQKQDPNTEAFF TGCGCCAGCAGTCAAAAACAGGATCCCAACACTGAAGCTTTCTTT
- TRBJ2-1 TRBD2 TRBV7-2 CASSPYPAGTSGRNNEQFF TGTGCCAGCAGCCCCTATCCCGCGGGTACTAGCGGGAGGAACAATGAGCAGTTCTTC
- TRBJ2-1 TRBD1 TRBV9 CASSVDGLGQGTYNEQFF TGTGCCAGCAGCGTAGACGGTTTGGGACAGGGAACCTACAATGAGCAGTTCTTC
- TRBJ1-1 TRBD1 TRBV3-1/TRBV3-2 CASHSTGESNTEAFF TGTGCCAGCCACTCTACAGGGGAATCGAACACTGAAGCTTTCTTT
few TRBJ1-1 TRBD1 TRBV2 CASRDITGQINTEAFF TGTGCCAGCAGGGATATAACGGGACAGATAAACACTGAAGCTTTCTTT
- TRBJ2-5 TRBD2 TRBV27 CASSPLAGGQETQYF TGTGCCAGCAGTCCTCTAGCGGGAGGGCAAGAGACCCAGTACTTC
- TRBJ1-5 - TRBV2 CASSGGVIRPQHF TGTGCCAGCAGTGGGGGGGTCATTAGGCCCCAGCATTTT
- TRBJ2-3 - TRBV9 CASSLASATDTQYF TGTGCCAGCAGCCTCGCTAGCGCAACAGATACGCAGTATTTT
- TRBJ2-1 TRBD2 TRBV7-2 CASSSLLAGGAWEQFF TGTGCCAGCAGCTCGTTACTAGCGGGGGGGGCTTGGGAGCAGTTCTTC
- TRBJ2-5 TRBD2 TRBV19 CASSPGLAGGARGFWTQYF TGTGCCAGTAGTCCGGGACTAGCGGGAGGGGCGCGCGGTTTTTGGACCCAGTACTTC
few TRBJ1-5 - TRBV19 CASREGRQRNQPQHF TGTGCCAGTAGAGAAGGCCGACAGAGGAATCAGCCCCAGCATTTT
- TRBJ2-1 TRBD2 TRBV9 CASSVGLAASYNEQFF TGTGCCAGCAGCGTAGGACTAGCGGCTTCCTACAATGAGCAGTTCTTC
- TRBJ2-5 - TRBV5-1 CASSLGQYQETQYF TGCGCCAGCAGCTTGGGACAGTACCAAGAGACCCAGTACTTC
few TRBJ2-3 TRBD2 TRBV2 CASRLGTSGRGDTQYF TGTGCCAGCAGGTTGGGGACTAGCGGGAGGGGAGATACGCAGTATTTT
once TRBJ1-2 - TRBV28 CASSLPGSNYGYTF TGTGCCAGCAGTTTACCCGGGAGTAACTATGGCTACACCTTC
- TRBJ1-2 TRBD1 TRBV5-6 CASSLGGQGNYGYTF TGTGCCAGCAGCTTGGGGGGACAGGGGAACTATGGCTACACCTTC
- TRBJ1-1 - TRBV20-1 CNGGSYTEAFF TGCAACGGAGGGTCTTACACTGAAGCTTTCTTT
- TRBJ2-2 - TRBV7-9 CASSFFQAGGELFF TGTGCCAGCAGCTTTTTTCAGGCGGGCGGGGAGCTGTTTTTT
- TRBJ2-1 - TRBV7-2 CASSLAVAANEQFF TGTGCCAGCAGCTTAGCCGTAGCGGCCAATGAGCAGTTCTTC